What follows are 10 T cell receptor beta chains derived from one specimen sequenced in a study of blood T cell repertoires in COVID-19. The table came from immunoSEQ multiplex PCR; TCRdb's copy has only in-frame clones and leaves some out. The data hold some 300,000 clones, with roughly 90% observed a single time. Sequenced input: PBMCs or T cells enriched from blood (not recorded which). All receptors derive from a woman aged 30 to 39 who had been exposed to COVID-19.

This clone was observed a few times. V and J are TRBV6-4 and TRBJ1-2, with 8 bases matching TRBD1. The CDR3 length is 13 residues. The V segment lost 5 bases and the J segment 9 bases; nucleotides outside the gene matches: 8. Per germline, CDR1 MRHNA and CDR2 SNTAGT. The DNA of the CDR3 is TGTGCCAGCAGTCGGTACAGGGGGGAGAGCTACACCTTC. Its translation: CASSRYRGESYTF.

This clone was found a few times. The chain uses TRBV6-1 and TRBJ1-2; 9 positions match TRBD1. The CDR3 is 16 residues long. With V trimmed by 4 bases and J by 7 bases, 13 bases remained unmatched. The germline V gene has CDR1 MNHNS and CDR2 SASEGT. The CDR3 coding sequence is TGTGCCAGCAGTGGGGATGTAGGACAGGGGAGGGTTGGCTACACCTTC. It codes for CASSGDVGQGRVGYTF.

A few counts support this clone. The chain uses TRBV11-2 and TRBJ1-2; D unresolved. The V and J ends lost 5 bases and 1 base respectively, with 11 bases between them. Germline assignment: CDR1 SGHAT and CDR2 FQNNGV. There are 14 residues in the CDR3. In DNA, the CDR3 is TGTGCCAGCAGCCCCACGCAGGTTAACTATGGCTACACCTTC. This sequence encodes CASSPTQVNYGYTF. Together with reference TRBV11-2 and TRBJ1-2, the CDR3 gives the full variable domain: EAGVAQSPRYKIIEKRQSVAFWCNPISGHATLYWYQQILGQGPKLLIQFQNNGVVDDSQLPKDRFSAERLKGVDSTLKIQPAKLEDSAVYLCASSPTQVNYGYTFGSGTRLTVV.

The J gene is TRBJ2-2, the V gene TRBV9; 8 bases align to TRBD1. CDR1 and CDR2 from the germline V gene are SGDLS and YYNGEE. Trimming took 0 bases from V and 4 from J; bases not matched to a gene: 8. The CDR3 has 17 residues. The CDR3 reads CASSVATSQGATGELFF. The CDR3 DNA sequence: TGTGCCAGCAGCGTAGCTACTTCCCAGGGGGCCACCGGGGAGCTGTTTTTT.

The chain links TRBV5-4 to TRBJ2-1, with D tentatively TRBD1 (7 bases). Looked up from germline, CDR1 is SGHNT and CDR2 is YYREEE (reference sequence). Trimming shortened V by 4 bases and J by 7 bases, and 15 bases separated the two germline ends. CDR3 length: 14 amino acids. The DNA for the CDR3 is TGTGCCAGCAGCCGTGGAGGGGGCGAAAATGAGCAGTTCTTC. Its translation is CASSRGGGENEQFF.

The rearrangement links TRBV7-2 to TRBJ2-3; 13 positions agree with TRBD2. The trim removed 3 bases at V and 3 bases at J, leaving 9 bases unmatched. The CDR3 sequence is 18 residues long. Germline values: CDR1 SGHTA, CDR2 FQGNSA. The CDR3 bases are TGTGCCAGCAGCTTTCAACGACTAGCGGGGGGAAGAACAGATACGCAGTATTTT. This sequence encodes CASSFQRLAGGRTDTQYF. The full variable domain, its missing parts supplied by reference TRBV7-2 and TRBJ2-3, is GAGVSQSPSNKVTEKGKDVELRCDPISGHTALYWYRQSLGQGLEFLIYFQGNSAPDKSGLPSDRFSAERTGGSVSTLTIQRTQQEDSAVYLCASSFQRLAGGRTDTQYFGPGTRLTVL.

The rearrangement uses TRBV27 and TRBJ1-1; TRBD1 matches 12 bases. With 5 bases clipped from V and 0 bases from J, the junction kept 4 bases outside the gene matches. Germline V gene lookup returns CDR1 MNHEY and CDR2 SMNVEV (reference sequence). The CDR3 runs to 16 residues. In DNA, the CDR3 is TGTGCCAGCAGTCTGGGACAGGGGGCAATGAACACTGAAGCTTTCTTT. Its protein product is CASSLGQGAMNTEAFF.

The V and J genes are TRBV9 and TRBJ1-6; D unresolved. Germline values: CDR1 SGDLS, CDR2 YYNGEE. V was trimmed by 0 bases and J by 5 bases, leaving 9 bases between them. This CDR3 spans 15 amino acids. CDR3 in DNA: TGTGCCAGCAGCGTAGCCATCGCGGATAATTCACCCCTCCACTTT. It encodes CASSVAIADNSPLHF.

V usage is TRBV18 and J usage is TRBJ1-2; possibly TRBD1 for D (6 bases). Germline V gene sequence: CDR1 KGHSH, CDR2 LQKENI. The CDR3 is made up of 14 amino acids. Trimming cost V 6 bases and J 0 bases, with 11 bases left between them. The CDR3 nucleotides are TGTGCCAGCTCCCTGGGACACTCTAACTATGGCTACACCTTC. This translates into CASSLGHSNYGYTF.

This rearrangement joins TRBV27 to TRBJ1-4, with D possibly being TRBD1 (5 bases). The germline CDR1 and CDR2 sequences are MNHEY and SMNVEV (reference sequence). Trimming shortened V by 1 base and J by 8 bases, and 17 bases separated the two germline ends. This CDR3 contains 16 residues. CDR3 amino acids: CASSLYGSGEGEKLFF. CDR3 DNA: TGTGCCAGCAGTTTATACGGCTCGGGGGAGGGGGAAAAACTGTTTTTT.